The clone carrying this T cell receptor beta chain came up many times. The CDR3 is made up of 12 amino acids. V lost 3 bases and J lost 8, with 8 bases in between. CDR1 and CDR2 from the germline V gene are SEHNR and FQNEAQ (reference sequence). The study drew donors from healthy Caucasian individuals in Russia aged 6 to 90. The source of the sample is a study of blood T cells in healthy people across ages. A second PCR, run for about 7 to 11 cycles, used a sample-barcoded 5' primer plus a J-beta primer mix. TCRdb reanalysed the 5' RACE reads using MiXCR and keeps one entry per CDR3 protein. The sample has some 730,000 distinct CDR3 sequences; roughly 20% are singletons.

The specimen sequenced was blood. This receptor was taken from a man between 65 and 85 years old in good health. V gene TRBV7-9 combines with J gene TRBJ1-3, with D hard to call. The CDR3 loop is CASSFARDTIYF. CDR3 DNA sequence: TGTGCCAGCAGCTTCGCAAGAGACACCATATATTTT.